The T cell receptor beta chain under discussion was sequenced for a study of cytomegalovirus exposure and HLA in healthy donors (dated by TCRdb to 2017 to 2019). In the study overall: According to an earlier analysis of around 600 of the donors, about 179 million T cells yielded over 100 million unique TCR beta sequences and about 300 Gb of sequence data. On average, roughly 250,000 unique TCR beta nucleotide sequences were sequenced per donor among some 430 genotyped donors of the cohort, with roughly 19% of those sequences being non-productive. Because of strong linkage in the cohort, five DR-DQ haplotypes were treated as single units for association and clustering. An earlier analysis of several hundred of the donors applied high-throughput TCR beta sequencing to assess whether each TCR beta V gene segment acted as functional or pseudogenic. A later genetic analysis used genome-wide SNP genotypes for about three fifths of the roughly 700 donors, treating that subset as a discovery cohort. The T cell repertoires of 550 to 850 subjects were profiled by immunosequencing and related to cytomegalovirus serostatus. Typing coverage differed by locus: A, B, C, DRB1 and DQB1 were typed in about 629-640 donors, DQA1 in 500 to 550, DPA1 in 600 to 610, and DPB1 in roughly 450. To predict cytomegalovirus infection status, the study brought together high-throughput TCR immunosequencing, statistical association of individual TCRs with disease status, and machine learning. Donor age, sex, ethnicity and CMV serostatus were compiled alongside the repertoire data. An early release covering some 640 HLA-typed donors comprised about 290 gigabases of sequencing data and roughly 85 million unique TCR sequences. All discovery cohort repertoires had been generated on a single sequencing platform. Of the roughly 410 genotyped donors, approximately 80% were placed in the genetic ancestry cluster associated with self-reported Caucasian donors. Both class I and class II loci were covered by HLA typing, at four-digit resolution. Along with the 666-subject first cohort, a separate validation cohort of over 90 different subjects was used. The study was designed to test whether signatures of past pathogen exposure could be identified by cataloging public T cell receptors. A later analysis re-analyzed previously published TCR beta repertoires from 650 to 800 donors and added high-resolution HLA genotyping to study TCR occurrence patterns. Rather than drawing on any new phenotypic data, the later analysis identified candidate immune exposures from TCR beta sequences and the way those sequences occurred across donors. Overall study results and their limits: A later analysis associated 17,000 or so TCR beta sequences with specific HLA alleles at a false discovery rate of 0.05. According to the authors, the approach could potentially be generalized to other disease states and immunological phenotypes. About 17 rarely observed V segments, including chromosome 9 orphons, were excluded from the earlier analysis of about 500 of the donors because counts were too low. A further reported finding was that TCR beta sequences accurately predicted the HLA-A and HLA-B alleles for most subjects in the first cohort. Compared with equally common non-associated chains, HLA-associated TCR beta chains in a later analysis were more clonally expanded and had lower generation probabilities. Linkage disequilibrium might explain the correlated functional status among segregating V segments, but an unknown experimental factor could not be ruled out. The 87-base-pair reads could not distinguish some IMGT-functional V segments, including TRBV6-2 and TRBV6-3, so those segments were excluded. In an earlier analysis of several hundred of the donors, most TCR beta V segments were observed in productive rearrangements about 87% or about 30% of the time, broadly matching IMGT annotations. Several of the top co-occurrence clusters appeared to be linked to parvovirus B19, influenza, CMV and Epstein-Barr virus, according to a later analysis. The cohort was sequenced for TCR beta chains only, and without alpha or paired-chain data the features that could be detected were limited. A cluster of highly shared sequence variants was judged likely to be a technical artifact of the sequencing pipeline. Strong co-occurrence of HLA alleles, especially DR and DQ, made assigning TCR associations to individual alleles difficult. According to a later genetic analysis, donors in an Asian-associated ancestry cluster had fewer N-insertions in productive TCRs than the approximately 610-donor mean. The classifier was reported to diagnose cytomegalovirus status with high specificity and sensitivity in both the original cohort and the validation cohort. V-gene and J-gene trimming of TCR beta chains was associated with a missense DCLRE1C variant in a later genetic analysis, and the association was replicated in an independent cohort. Because HLA typing was missing for some donors at each locus, association tests included only the typed subset. Most TCR sequences were observed very rarely across donors, whereas some public TCRs were present in many individuals. Immune exposure information for the cohort was limited to CMV serostatus. Most CMV-associated TCR beta chains appeared to be HLA-restricted in a later analysis, and the HLA associations seemed to be driven largely by CMV exposure. The study gave a list of some 150 TCR beta chains associated with cytomegalovirus. A later analysis found that TCR association rates varied across HLA loci, with DRB1 alleles showing the most associated TCRs and HLA-C alleles the fewest. In vitro tests confirmed that a few of the cytomegalovirus-associated TCR beta chains recognize cytomegalovirus antigens. Presence/absence analyses assumed roughly uniform sequencing depth across donors, an assumption that may not hold.

Library creation used the immunoSEQ multiplex PCR assay. A mixture of 60 forward primers for TCR Vbeta segments and 13 reverse primers for TCR Jbeta segments was used in the multiplex PCR. The CDR3 region of rearranged TCR beta genes was amplified from genomic DNA by a multiplex PCR assay. On the Illumina HiSeq System, the amplified TCR beta libraries were sequenced as 87-base-pair reads. Per the original workflow: A later analysis counted about 82 million unique TCR beta chains across the 550 to 800 repertoires, and around 12 million of these chains were shared by at least two donors. To remove PCR and sequencing errors, raw reads were error-corrected and collapsed into unique sequences using a nearest-neighbor algorithm that merged closely related sequences. CDR3 sequences were aligned to IMGT reference sequences to assign V, D and J gene segments. Each retained sequence needed at least a six-nucleotide match to both a V gene segment and a J gene segment. Rearrangements were classified as productive when the CDR3 lacked stop codons and remained in frame with V and J, and all other rearrangements were classified as non-productive. Following IMGT convention, CDR3 was defined as the stretch from the second conserved V-encoded cysteine to the conserved J-encoded phenylalanine. The earlier analysis of 500 to 750 of the donors excluded any sequence lacking an unambiguous match to a single V gene segment. An earlier analysis of 500 to 700 of the donors classified V segments as functional when productive rearrangements were above 56.7% and as segregating when the standard deviation between donors was above 5%. A statistical classification framework was built for diagnosing cytomegalovirus status from the catalog of TCR beta chain sequences. In a later analysis, V and J genes were assigned by comparing TCR nucleotide sequences against IMGT/GENE-DB human TR gene sequences. The TCRdist pipeline was used in a later analysis to assign CDR3 sequences and most-parsimonious VDJ recombination scenarios. In a later analysis, each TCR beta chain was defined by its CDR3 amino acid sequence together with its V-gene family, and reads without a unique V-gene family were excluded. A later analysis removed 592 highly shared, low-generation-probability nucleotide sequences to deal with suspected cross-contamination and a sequencing artifact. For each public chain, a later analysis derived a clonal expansion index from normalized ranks of inferred template counts within each repertoire. In a later analysis, generation probabilities were computed using a VDJ recombination model fitted to out-of-frame rearrangements, and the results were checked against IGoR. A later analysis scored TCR-TCR, TCR-HLA and TCR-CMV co-occurrence with hypergeometric tests, applying a repertoire-size bias correction to TCR pairs. A later analysis estimated false discovery rates by permuting HLA or CMV assignments 20 times. A later analysis grouped co-occurring TCRs with DBSCAN, adding TCRdist sequence similarity when clustering within HLA-allele-positive subsets. Repertoires with fewer than 30,000 or more than 120,000 public chains, plus five repertoires with anomalous nucleotide sharing, were excluded from co-occurrence clustering. What TCRdb holds here is the immuneACCESS table cut down to in-frame rearrangements. Part of the clones is not present; checked against another copy, under half of the missing clones reflect an unresolved V gene, and the others are unexplained. The V and J calls and clone size were taken over from that table, and D and trimming were inferred from the DNA. This sample's records show 35,000 to 45,000 clones. The top ten hold 3% to 4.5% of the sample.

In the case of this clone: No antigen is known for it.

Counted from cysteine to phenylalanine, this CDR3 has 16 amino acids. Just the 48-base CDR3 DNA is kept, in frame starting at base 1. The germline V gene (reference sequence) sets CDR1 to MNHEY and CDR2 to SMNVEV. V is cut by 5 bases and J by 5 bases, and the space between the germline ends is 18 bases. In total, just over 650 healthy bone marrow donors made up the cohort. At the time of sampling, every cohort member was nominally healthy, though immune exposures that went unrecorded were likely present. The donor was CMV seronegative and belonged to the group of under 400 seronegative cohort members. A peripheral blood sample was collected from each donor, and TCR beta sequencing was performed on peripheral blood mononuclear cells. The Qiagen DNeasy Blood Extraction Kit was used to extract genomic DNA from the blood cell samples.

The sample comprised PBMCs. The clonotype originates from a male donor in good health and CMV-seronegative. The sequence joins TRBV27 to TRBJ2-2, with no D gene named confidently. The sequence in DNA is TGTGCCAGCAGTAAGCAGAGCCTCCTGAGGACCGGGGAGCTGTTTTTT. This is translated as CASSKQSLLRTGELFF.